The clone carrying this T cell receptor beta chain was seen many times. The same CDR3 can be traced to other DNA sequences in this sample. Source study methods: CDR3 differences across clinicopathological groups were used to build a distant-metastasis classifier for papillary thyroid cancer. TCRdb recomputed clones from the PCR reads via MiXCR. The V and J calls and clone size come from TCRdb's table, not from the authors' own analysis. The sample has nearly 15,000 clones; approximately 20% are singletons. This sample is drawn from a study of metastatic and nonmetastatic thyroid tumors. On the study more broadly: Repertoire comparisons spanned blood and tumor or nodule tissue from malignant and benign thyroid patients.

V was trimmed by 1 base and J by 6 bases, leaving 12 bases between them. The germline gives CDR1 LGHDT, CDR2 YNNKEL (reference sequence). The CDR3 totals 15 residues. Each patient came to thyroid surgery without any prior treatment (of any kind). This TCR came from a female donor with papillary thyroid cancer or a benign thyroid nodule (not recorded which). Some clones in this sample may be carry-over from other donors' samples. Sequences were obtained from blood. The genes are TRBV3-1 and TRBJ2-2, with D unresolved. CDR3 DNA: TGTGCCAGCAGCCAAGGGGCACCGGGCGCCGGGGAGCTGTTTTTT. It is translated as CASSQGAPGAGELFF.